The source of this TCR beta chain is a study of T cell repertoires in cytomegalovirus infection. Study-level background: CMV infection together with matching HLA type was indicated by public TCR beta signatures.

This clonotype has only a few counts. The CDR3 runs 15 residues. V shed 5 bases, J shed 4 bases, and the junction held 8 bases outside the gene matches. Germline assignment: CDR1 LNHDA and CDR2 SQIVND (reference sequence). TCRdb fed the reads into MiXCR, producing one record per CDR3 protein. This sample has 200,000 to 300,000 distinct CDR3 sequences; 12% occur once, and the top ten carry approximately 1.6%. The receptor comes from a human donor in good health (CMV status not recorded). Some clones in this sample may be carry-over from other donors' samples. Sequencing was performed on PBMCs. V is TRBV19 and J is TRBJ2-7, with 10 bases aligning to TRBD1. DNA of the CDR3: TGTGCCAGTAGTTTCTCGGGACAGGGGCCTTACGAGCAGTACTTC. As protein: CASSFSGQGPYEQYF.